This TCR beta chain was profiled in a study of monozygotic twins with inflammatory bowel disease. Whole-study findings and limits: Distinction of different T cell subtypes was not possible. Especially where disease activity was present, IBD patients had fewer clonotypes in common with others than healthy twins did.

TCRdb re-called the 5' RACE reads; every CDR3 protein appears as one record, without DNA. The sample holds about 300,000 distinct CDR3 sequences. Turning to this clonotype: What it binds is not known.

Looked up from germline, CDR1 is SGHTA and CDR2 is FQGNSA. The CDR3 is made up of 15 amino acids. This receptor was taken from a human donor with ulcerative colitis or Crohn's disease, or a healthy co-twin of an affected twin (not recorded which). Specimen: blood. The chain has TRBV7-2 and TRBJ2-2; lacking DNA, the TRBD1 call made by TCRdb goes unchecked. CDR3: CASRAGTVNTGELFF. The full variable domain, in which reference TRBV7-2 and TRBJ2-2 provide the parts outside the CDR3, is GAGVSQSPSNKVTEKGKDVELRCDPISGHTALYWYRQSLGQGLEFLIYFQGNSAPDKSGLPSDRFSAERTGGSVSTLTIQRTQQEDSAVYLCASRAGTVNTGELFFGEGSRLTVL.